Listed below are T cell receptor beta chains from one sample, sequenced in a study of cytomegalovirus exposure and HLA in healthy donors. Assay: immunoSEQ multiplex PCR; the TCRdb copy retains only in-frame clones and omits some. The sample includes more than 150,000 clones, approximately 85% seen only once; the top ten take about a tenth. Sequencing input: PBMCs. The receptors shown here come from a man in his late teens or twenties in good health and CMV-seropositive. The CDR3 runs from the conserved cysteine through the conserved F or W. D genes are given only for firm matches. Size values are once, few and many counts, or a class for expanded clones, and some rows have none.

v_call,clone_size,d_call,j_call,cdr3_nt,cdr3_aa
TRBV6-5,.,.,TRBJ2-7,TGTGCCAGCAGTCCCCCGGGCAGGGCGACGTACGAGCAGTACTTC,CASSPPGRATYEQYF
TRBV25-1,.,.,TRBJ2-6,TGTGCCAGCAGTGAAGAATACCGCAGGGGATCTGGGGCCAACGTCCTGACTTTC,CASSEEYRRGSGANVLTF
TRBV6-1,.,.,TRBJ1-5,TGTGCCAGCAGTGACCGTAGCAATCAGCCCCAGCATTTT,CASSDRSNQPQHF
TRBV7-2,once,.,TRBJ1-2,TGTGCCAGCAGCTTAATCCCCTACGGACAGCTTTATGGCTACACCTTC,CASSLIPYGQLYGYTF
TRBV5-5,.,TRBD2,TRBJ2-7,TGTGCCAGCAGCGCGGCGGGGGGATCCGTCGAAGAGCAGTACTTC,CASSAAGGSVEEQYF
TRBV11-2,.,.,TRBJ2-7,TGTGCCAGCAGCTTAGTAGGGGTGGCAGGGGTCGACGAGCAGTACTTC,CASSLVGVAGVDEQYF
TRBV5-1,.,TRBD1,TRBJ1-3,TGCGCCAGCAGCAGGGACAGGGGACGCTCTGGAAACACCATATATTTT,CASSRDRGRSGNTIYF
TRBV6-5,.,.,TRBJ2-7,TGTGCCAGCAGTTACGTCTCAGGAGGAGTCTACGAGCAGTACTTC,CASSYVSGGVYEQYF
TRBV6-1,.,TRBD1,TRBJ1-1,TGTGCCAGCAGAGCAGGGGGCCACACTGAAGCTTTCTTT,CASRAGGHTEAFF
TRBV15,once,.,TRBJ1-2,TGTGCCACCAGCAGACCCGGAGCTGGAAGGCCCTATGGCTACACCTTC,CATSRPGAGRPYGYTF
TRBV5-4,few,.,TRBJ1-4,TGTGCCAGCAGCCAGGGCCTTAGAGATGAAAAACTGTTTTTT,CASSQGLRDEKLFF
TRBV4-3,few,.,TRBJ1-2,TGCGCCAGCAGCCAAGACAGGGGACCCAATGGCTACACCTTC,CASSQDRGPNGYTF
TRBV11-2,.,TRBD2,TRBJ2-1,TGTGCCAGCAGCTTTAAGCGGGGGCGAAGCTCCTACAATGAGCAGTTCTTC,CASSFKRGRSSYNEQFF
TRBV18,.,.,TRBJ1-4,TGTGCCAGCTCACCAGGGCAGGGTGAAAAACTGTTTTTT,CASSPGQGEKLFF
TRBV6-1,.,.,TRBJ1-4,TGTGCCAGCAGTGATGCAGGGGCCCGAGAAAAACTGTTTTTT,CASSDAGAREKLFF
TRBV10-2,few,.,TRBJ1-5,TGCGCCAGCAGTGAGGCAGGGTCCTCTTATCAGCCCCAGCATTTT,CASSEAGSSYQPQHF
TRBV9,.,.,TRBJ1-4,TGTGCCAGCAGCCCCTGGACGGGGAAAAAGCTGTTTTTT,CASSPWTGKKLFF
TRBV19,.,TRBD1,TRBJ2-7,TGTGCCAGTAGACAGGGGAAGTCCTACGAGCAGTACTTC,CASRQGKSYEQYF
TRBV6-5,few,TRBD1,TRBJ1-6,TGTGCCAGCAGTATGACAGGGATTAATTCACCCCTCCACTTT,CASSMTGINSPLHF
TRBV9,once,TRBD1,TRBJ1-2,TGTGCCAGCAGCACGCCGACAGGGGGAATTTATGGCTACACCTTC,CASSTPTGGIYGYTF
TRBV19,.,TRBD1,TRBJ2-1,TGTGCCACCGGGTTGGGATGGACAGGTAAACCCAATGAGCAGTTCTTC,CATGLGWTGKPNEQFF
TRBV27,.,TRBD1,TRBJ2-7,TGTGCCAGCAGCCAGGGACAGACCTACGAGCAGTACTTC,CASSQGQTYEQYF
TRBV4-3,few,TRBD1,TRBJ2-7,TGCGCCAGCAGCCCCCGGACAGGTTCGTACGAGCAGTACTTC,CASSPRTGSYEQYF
TRBV5-1,.,.,TRBJ1-3,TGCGCCAGCAGCCCCACTCAGGGCGGGAGCTCTGGAAACACCATATATTTT,CASSPTQGGSSGNTIYF
TRBV2,.,.,TRBJ2-2,TGTGCCAGCAGTGTGCAAGGGGCTGTCACCGGGGAGCTGTTTTTT,CASSVQGAVTGELFF
TRBV12-5,.,.,TRBJ2-1,TGTGCTAGTGGTTTGGGGGTGGGTGGGGGCATGTATGAGCAGTTCTTC,CASGLGVGGGMYEQFF
TRBV6-1,.,TRBD1,TRBJ2-7,TGTGCCAGTACAACCCCGGGACAGGGATCCTACGAGCAGTACTTC,CASTTPGQGSYEQYF
TRBV7-3,.,TRBD1,TRBJ1-1,TGTGCCAGCAGCTCAGGGGGCGAGAACACTGAAGCTTTCTTT,CASSSGGENTEAFF
TRBV4-3,.,TRBD2,TRBJ2-5,TGCGCCAGCAGGAGACTAGCGGGGGGGGTAGAGACCCAGTACTTC,CASRRLAGGVETQYF
TRBV5-4,.,.,TRBJ2-5,TGTGCCAGCAGCTTCGGGGTCCAAGAGACCCAGTACTTC,CASSFGVQETQYF
TRBV12-5,few,.,TRBJ1-5,TGTGCTAGTGGTTTGGGAACCAAGGACGGATTAGCGGATCAGCCCCAGCATTTT,CASGLGTKDGLADQPQHF
TRBV7-9,.,TRBD1,TRBJ1-3,TGTGCCAGCAGCTTATCATCAGGGACAGGGACTGGAAACACCATATATTTT,CASSLSSGTGTGNTIYF
TRBV18,.,TRBD1,TRBJ1-1,TGTGCCAGCTCACTGGAGTCCGGGACAGGGGCACCGAACACTGAAGCTTTCTTT,CASSLESGTGAPNTEAFF
TRBV5-1,.,TRBD2,TRBJ2-7,TGCGCCAGCAGCTTGGAGGGACTAGCGGGCCACGAGCAGTACTTC,CASSLEGLAGHEQYF
TRBV5-8,once,.,TRBJ2-5,TGTGCCAGCAGCTTAGGGGTCCAAGAGACCCAGTACTTC,CASSLGVQETQYF
TRBV15,.,.,TRBJ1-6,TGTGCCACCAGCAGAGGTTGGACATCTTGGGGTTCACCCCTCCACTTT,CATSRGWTSWGSPLHF
TRBV11-2,.,.,TRBJ1-3,TGTGCCAGCAGCCCCGACAGGCCCTCTGGAAACACCATATATTTT,CASSPDRPSGNTIYF
TRBV18,.,.,TRBJ2-3,TGTGCCAGCTCACCAGAGGCAGCTACGCAGTATTTT,CASSPEAATQYF
TRBV4-1,.,TRBD1,TRBJ2-5,TGCGCCAGCAGCAATCGGGACAGGGAGTGGGAGACCCAGTACTTC,CASSNRDREWETQYF
TRBV6-5,.,TRBD1,TRBJ1-5,TGTGCCAGCAGTTGGACAGGGGGCTTGAATCAGCCCCAGCATTTT,CASSWTGGLNQPQHF
TRBV5-1,.,TRBD1,TRBJ2-5,TGCGCCAGCAGCGGGGGGACAGGGCAAAAAGAGACCCAGTACTTC,CASSGGTGQKETQYF
TRBV9,.,TRBD2,TRBJ2-1,TGTGCCAGCAGCGTAGGGGTAGCGGGGGGAATTGAGCAGTTCTTC,CASSVGVAGGIEQFF
TRBV5-1,.,.,TRBJ1-1,TGCGCCAGCAGCTTGTCTGGGGGGACTGAAGCTTTCTTT,CASSLSGGTEAFF
TRBV7-8,.,.,TRBJ2-3,TGTGCCAGCAGCTTAGTGAGTCGAGGCGATACGCAGTATTTT,CASSLVSRGDTQYF
TRBV5-4,.,TRBD1,TRBJ1-2,TGTGCCAGCAACCTGGGGACAGGGGATGGCTACACCTTC,CASNLGTGDGYTF
TRBV6-5,few,.,TRBJ2-7,TGTGCCAGCAGTTACTCAACCGTGGGGGGAGAGCAGTACTTC,CASSYSTVGGEQYF
TRBV21-1,once,.,TRBJ2-7,TGTGCCAGCAGCACCCCGGGGGGCCCCCTCTACGAGCAGTACTTC,CASSTPGGPLYEQYF
TRBV9,.,TRBD1,TRBJ2-3,TGTGCCAGCAACAGGGGCGCGAGCACAGATACGCAGTATTTT,CASNRGASTDTQYF
TRBV10-1,.,TRBD1,TRBJ2-2,TGCGCCAGCAGTGAGGGGGACAGGGACTGGACCGGGGAGCTGTTTTTT,CASSEGDRDWTGELFF
TRBV10-3,.,.,TRBJ2-7,TGTGCCAACTCCGGGACAAACACCTACGAGCAGTACTTC,CANSGTNTYEQYF
TRBV13,.,.,TRBJ1-5,TGTGCCAGCAGCTCGAGCTTGGGTAGCCGTGGAGATCAGCCCCAGCATTTT,CASSSSLGSRGDQPQHF